The 32 T cell receptor beta chains in this list originate from one sample, sequenced in a study of control samples from healthy donors and cancer patients. Produced via immunoSEQ multiplex PCR; TCRdb's table is partial and in-frame only. The sample shows about 270,000 clones, over 75% of them seen only once. Input material: PBMCs. These TCRs come from an older woman with lung cancer.

The V gene is TRBV6-1, the J gene TRBJ1-6; tentatively, D is TRBD1 (6 bases). Germline values: CDR1 MNHNS, CDR2 SASEGT. The CDR3 contains 14 residues. The ends were cut back, 2 bases at V and 7 bases at J, with 9 bases in the middle. The CDR3 spells CASSERGGNSPLHF. CDR3 in DNA: TGTGCCAGCAGTGAACGGGGGGGCAATTCACCCCTCCACTTT.

The V call is TRBV7-9, the J call TRBJ2-5; D unclear. Looked up from germline, CDR1 is SEHNR and CDR2 is FQNEAQ (reference sequence). The V end lost 5 bases, the J end lost 5 bases, and 18 bases lay between the germline ends. This CDR3 comprises 15 residues. CDR3 bases: TGTGCCAGCAGCCCCACGAACGCCCCTAGGGAGACCCAGTACTTC. It encodes CASSPTNAPRETQYF. The whole variable domain, remainder taken from reference TRBV7-9 and TRBJ2-5, is DTGVSQNPRHKITKRGQNVTFRCDPISEHNRLYWYRQTLGQGPEFLTYFQNEAQLEKSRLLSDRFSAERPKGSFSTLEIQRTEQGDSAMYLCASSPTNAPRETQYFGPGTRLLVL.

CDR3 DNA: TGTGCCATCGGTTCAGGGTCTCGCTATGAGCAGTTCTTC. It yields the protein CAIGSGSRYEQFF. The chain has TRBV10-3 and TRBJ2-1, with D maybe TRBD1 (5 bases). The CDR3 is 13 residues long. V dropped 8 bases and J dropped 8 bases, with 16 bases sitting between them. The germline V gene encodes CDR1 ENHRY and CDR2 SYGVKD.

The gene calls are TRBV27 and TRBJ2-7, with D possibly being TRBD1 (5 bases). Germline V gives CDR1 MNHEY, CDR2 SMNVEV (reference sequence). Trimming stripped 1 base from V and 1 base from J, with 8 bases between. The CDR3 runs to 14 residues. CDR3 amino acids: CASSLYGASYEQYF. In DNA, the CDR3 is TGTGCCAGCAGTTTATATGGGGCGTCCTACGAGCAGTACTTC.

This sequence joins TRBV27 and TRBJ2-7, with TRBD1 matching 8 bases. V lost 6 bases to trimming and J lost 2 bases; unmatched junction nucleotides: 12. CDR3 length: 16 amino acids. Germline V gene lookup returns CDR1 MNHEY and CDR2 SMNVEV (reference sequence). The CDR3 loop reads CASRRTGSISAYEQYF. The CDR3 nucleotides are TGTGCCAGCAGGAGGACAGGGTCAATTAGCGCCTACGAGCAGTACTTC.

V gene TRBV28 combines with J gene TRBJ2-3; D unresolved. Trimming left V 10 bases short and J 2 bases short, with 16 bases between. CDR1 and CDR2 (germline): MDHEN, SYDVKM. This CDR3 spans 14 amino acids. CDR3 DNA: TGTGCCACCCTTTCTGTGATTGTCACAGATACGCAGTATTTT. It yields the protein CATLSVIVTDTQYF.

This clone was recorded only once. CDR3 amino acids: CSASRGADGYTF. The CDR3, as DNA: TGCAGTGCTAGTAGAGGGGCGGATGGCTACACCTTC. The chain carries TRBV20-1 and TRBJ1-2; perhaps TRBD1 as D (5 bases). V was cut by 3 bases and J by 6 bases, with 11 bases left in between. The V gene's germline CDR1 is DFQATT and CDR2 SNEGSKA (reference sequence). The CDR3 runs 12 residues.

The V gene is TRBV16, the J gene TRBJ2-7, with a weak D call TRBD2 (6 bases). V lost 4 bases and J 7 bases, leaving 14 bases between the germline ends. The germline V gene encodes CDR1 KGHSY and CDR2 FQNENV. This CDR3 spans 13 amino acids. The chain's CDR3 is CASSPWTGGEQYF. The DNA of the CDR3 is TGTGCCAGCAGCCCGTGGACCGGAGGGGAGCAGTACTTC.

This chain joins TRBV6-5 and TRBJ1-4; D gene unclear. CDR1 and CDR2 (germline): MNHEY, SVGAGI. CDR3 length: 15 amino acids. Trimming cost V 6 bases and J 8 bases, with 19 bases left between them. This CDR3 reads CASSRRPNDREKLFF. DNA of the CDR3: TGTGCCAGCAGCCGACGGCCTAACGACCGGGAAAAACTGTTTTTT.

The CDR3 nucleotides read TGCGCCAGCAGCTTGGCCCCATTAGGTCCACGTGGCTACACCTTC. It translates to CASSLAPLGPRGYTF. The chain joins TRBV5-1 to TRBJ1-2; no clear D gene. The CDR3 consists of 15 residues. V was cut by 0 bases and J by 7 bases, with 16 bases left in between. The germline CDR1 and CDR2 sequences are SGHRS and YFSETQ.

The chain joins TRBV19 to TRBJ1-2, with TRBD1 as a possible D gene (5 bases). In germline, CDR1 is LNHDA, CDR2 SQIVND (reference sequence). CDR3 length equals 15 residues. V dropped 7 bases and J dropped 7 bases, with 22 bases sitting between them. This CDR3 reads CASKPTGLLSFGYTF. The DNA of the CDR3 is TGTGCCAGTAAGCCTACAGGCCTTCTGTCGTTTGGCTACACCTTC.

The chain links TRBV7-8 to TRBJ2-1; 8 bases match TRBD2. This CDR3 contains 17 residues. Germline-derived CDR1 and CDR2 are SGHVS and FQNEAQ. Losses at the gene ends were 0 bases for V and 4 bases for J; bases not matched to a gene: 8. The CDR3 loop is CASSLAGTGGRYNEQFF. The CDR3 nucleotides read TGTGCCAGCAGCTTAGCTGGGACTGGCGGGAGGTACAATGAGCAGTTCTTC.

The CDR3 sequence is CASSLGRGGRSPLHF. CDR3 sequence (DNA): TGCGCCAGCAGCTTGGGCCGTGGCGGGCGCTCACCCCTCCACTTT. The genes are TRBV5-1 and TRBJ1-6; D not resolved. V gave up 0 bases and J gave up 10 bases, with 14 bases separating them. CDR1 is SGHRS, CDR2 YFSETQ, per germline. The CDR3 totals 15 residues.

V is TRBV27 and J is TRBJ1-4; 8 bases match TRBD1. V lost 4 bases and J lost 8; bases outside the gene matches: 6. Germline CDR1 MNHEY, CDR2 SMNVEV (reference sequence). The CDR3 contains 14 residues. The CDR3 protein is CASSSQGGREKLFF. Here the CDR3 DNA reads TGTGCCAGCAGTTCACAGGGGGGCCGGGAAAAACTGTTTTTT.

The chain employs TRBV9 and TRBJ2-1; 7 positions agree with TRBD2. This CDR3 contains 15 residues. Trimming took 0 bases from V and 5 from J; bases not matched to a gene: 5. Germline assignment: CDR1 SGDLS and CDR2 YYNGEE. The CDR3 coding sequence is TGTGCCAGCAGCGTAGGGCGTCTAGCGGACAATGAGCAGTTCTTC. Translation gives CASSVGRLADNEQFF.

This clone has only one observation. CDR3 amino acids: CASGPGTMNTEAFF. The CDR3 bases are TGTGCCAGCGGTCCCGGGACGATGAACACTGAAGCTTTCTTT. The J gene is TRBJ1-1, the V gene TRBV5-5; possibly TRBD1 for D (5 bases). CDR1 is SGHKS, CDR2 YYEKEE, per germline (reference sequence). The CDR3 is made up of 14 amino acids. The V end lost 7 bases, the J end lost 0 bases, and 13 bases lay between the germline ends.

This clone was counted between two and nine times. This chain links TRBV12-3 or TRBV12-4 with TRBJ1-2, with TRBD1 as a possible D gene (6 bases). The CDR3 has 13 residues. V was trimmed by 6 bases and J by 4 bases, leaving 12 bases between them. The CDR3 DNA is TGTGCCAGCAGCCGACAGGCCGCCTATGGCTACACCTTC. This gives the protein CASSRQAAYGYTF.

The CDR3: CASSPRLAGGTSSYNEQFF. The CDR3 DNA sequence: TGTGCCAGCAGTCCTCGACTAGCGGGAGGCACCAGCTCCTACAATGAGCAGTTCTTC. The rearrangement links TRBV21-1 to TRBJ2-1; TRBD2, as called in the table, went unchecked against the DNA. TRBV21-1 constitutes a pseudogene. This CDR3 region has 19 residues.

Notes on this clone: The junction and the germline gene differ at one end; a read error may be behind it. The chain combines TRBV18 with TRBJ2-1; D remains ambiguous. Germline V gives CDR1 KGHSH, CDR2 LQKENI. This CDR3 contains 13 residues. The chain's CDR3 is CASSLNPYTEQFF. The CDR3 nucleotides are TGTGCCAGCTCCCTGAACCCCTACACTGAGCAGTTCTTC.

As regards this clone: Other DNA sequences in the same sample also yield this CDR3. V usage is TRBV5-1 and J usage is TRBJ1-3, with a possible D match to TRBD1 (6 bases). V was pared by 4 bases and J by 1 base, with 15 bases between. CDR1 SGHRS and CDR2 YFSETQ come from the germline V gene. The CDR3 consists of 16 residues. CDR3 sequence (DNA): TGCGCCAGCAGCCCTCGCCCGGGGGCATCTGGAAACACCATATATTTT. It translates to CASSPRPGASGNTIYF.

The chain carries TRBV11-3 and TRBJ1-1; D is undetermined. Trimming removed 1 base from V and 0 bases from J, with 12 bases in between. The CDR3 loop spans 16 amino acids. Per the germline V gene, CDR1 is SGHNT and CDR2 is YENEEA. The CDR3 spells CASSLVCVFMNTEAFF. In DNA, the CDR3 is TGTGCCAGCAGCTTAGTTTGTGTCTTTATGAACACTGAAGCTTTCTTT.

On this clone itself: This CDR3 is also generated by other DNA sequences in the sample. This chain joins TRBV30 and TRBJ1-3, with unresolved D. Trimming left V 0 bases short and J 1 base short, with 4 bases between. Germline V gene lookup returns CDR1 GTSNPN and CDR2 SVGIG (reference sequence). There are 13 residues in the CDR3. The CDR3 coding sequence is TGTGCCTGGAGTGTAGGTTCTGGAAACACCATATATTTT. This translates into CAWSVGSGNTIYF.

The rearrangement uses TRBV6-4 and TRBJ1-1, with 7 bases that match TRBD1. J was trimmed by 1 base and V by 7 bases; bases with no gene match: 6. The CDR3 contains 14 residues. Per the germline V gene, CDR1 is MRHNA and CDR2 is SNTAGT. CDR3 protein: CASKKDRTNTEAFF. Here the CDR3 DNA reads TGTGCCAGCAAAAAGGACAGGACGAACACTGAAGCTTTCTTT.

This rearrangement joins TRBV14 to TRBJ2-3; 10 nucleotides match TRBD1. Germline assignment: CDR1 SGHDN and CDR2 FVKESK. The CDR3 runs 16 residues. Losses at the gene ends were 5 bases for V and 5 bases for J; bases not matched to a gene: 10. The CDR3 DNA sequence: TGTGCCAGCAGCTACAGTTGGGGACAGGGGAGAGATACGCAGTATTTT. Protein product: CASSYSWGQGRDTQYF.

This chain connects TRBV19 to TRBJ2-2, with unresolved D. There are 14 residues in the CDR3. Germline V gives CDR1 LNHDA, CDR2 SQIVND (reference sequence). The V end was cut by 7 bases, the J end by 1 base, with 10 bases between. DNA of the CDR3: TGTGCCAGTAACAACAACCTGAACACCGGGGAGCTGTTTTTT. Its translation is CASNNNLNTGELFF. Full variable domain (outside the CDR3, taken from reference TRBV19 and TRBJ2-2): DGGITQSPKYLFRKEGQNVTLSCEQNLNHDAMYWYRQDPGQGLRLIYYSQIVNDFQKGDIAEGYSVSREKKESFPLTVTSAQKNPTAFYLCASNNNLNTGELFFGEGSRLTVL.

As DNA, the CDR3 is TGTGCCAGCAGTGAAGAGGTAACACTGAACGAGCAGTACTTC. Protein: CASSEEVTLNEQYF. This sequence joins TRBV2 and TRBJ2-7; no reliable D call. Trimming removed 1 base from V and 5 bases from J, with 12 bases in between. Germline V gene data show CDR1 as SNHLY and CDR2 as FYNNEI. The CDR3 totals 14 residues.

The chain recombines TRBV24-1 with TRBJ2-3; tentative D call: TRBD1 (6 bases). CDR3 size: 14 residues. Germline CDR1 KGHDR, CDR2 SFDVKD. With 10 bases removed from V and 2 bases from J, the gap between germline ends came to 15 bases. The CDR3 loop reads CATAAGTITDTQYF. CDR3 DNA: TGTGCCACGGCGGCAGGGACAATCACAGATACGCAGTATTTT.

This chain uses TRBV29-1 with TRBJ1-5; the match to TRBD1 covers 9 bases. This CDR3 has 14 residues. Germline V gene sequence: CDR1 SQVTM, CDR2 ANQGSEA. V gave up 5 bases and J gave up 1 base; unmatched junction bases: 3. CDR3 DNA: TGCAGCGTTACACAGGGGGCGAGCAATCAGCCCCAGCATTTT. This gives the protein CSVTQGASNQPQHF.

V usage is TRBV10-2 and J usage is TRBJ1-2; a possible D gene is TRBD1 (6 bases). V lost 6 bases and J 4 bases, leaving 9 bases between the germline ends. Germline CDR1 WSHSY, CDR2 SAAADI. The CDR3 length is 12 residues. CDR3 in DNA: TGCGCCAGCAGAACGGACAGCTATGGCTACACCTTC. It translates to CASRTDSYGYTF.

This chain joins TRBV27 and TRBJ1-5; TRBD1 might be the D (6 bases). The CDR3 has 17 residues. CDR1 and CDR2 from the germline V gene are MNHEY and SMNVEV (reference sequence). V was cut by 6 bases and J by 2 bases, with 20 bases left in between. The CDR3 region is CASRALQGVLGNQPQHF. In DNA, the CDR3 is TGTGCCAGCAGGGCGTTACAGGGTGTGTTAGGCAATCAGCCCCAGCATTTT.

There are a few counts of this clone. The CDR3 DNA follows: TGTGCCAGCAGCGTAGGACAGGGGGTAGCCAAAAACATTCAGTACTTC. This codes for CASSVGQGVAKNIQYF. The chain recombines TRBV9 with TRBJ2-4; 9 bases fit TRBD1. Germline trimming cut 0 bases from V and 0 bases from J; bases unmatched to any gene: 1. CDR1 SGDLS and CDR2 YYNGEE come from the germline V gene. The length of the CDR3 is 16 residues.

The chain recombines TRBV27 with TRBJ2-7; D is ambiguous. Between the trimmed V and J ends, which lost 0 bases and 0 bases, there was a span of 3 bases. Germline V gene sequence: CDR1 MNHEY, CDR2 SMNVEV (reference sequence). The CDR3 runs to 13 residues. This CDR3 reads CASSLSGSYEQYF. DNA for the CDR3: TGTGCCAGCAGTTTATCTGGCTCCTACGAGCAGTACTTC.